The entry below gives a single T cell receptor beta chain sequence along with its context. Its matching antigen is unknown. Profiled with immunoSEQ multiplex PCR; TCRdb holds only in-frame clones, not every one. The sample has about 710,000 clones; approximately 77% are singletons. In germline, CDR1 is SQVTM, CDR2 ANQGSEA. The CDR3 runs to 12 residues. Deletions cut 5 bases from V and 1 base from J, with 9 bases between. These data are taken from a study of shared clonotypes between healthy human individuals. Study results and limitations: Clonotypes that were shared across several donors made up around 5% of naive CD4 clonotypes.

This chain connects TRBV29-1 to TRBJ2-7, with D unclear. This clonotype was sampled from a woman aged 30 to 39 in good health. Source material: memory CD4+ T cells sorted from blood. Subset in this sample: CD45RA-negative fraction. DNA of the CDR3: TGCAGCGTTCGACGTAGTTCCTACGAGCAGTACTTC. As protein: CSVRRSSYEQYF.